This T cell receptor (beta chain) was found in a study of T cell responses to AZD1222 COVID-19 vaccine. General study points: Spike was spanned by vaccine-associated CD4 TCRs, with dominance at 160-218 and 743-854.

Assay: immunoSEQ multiplex PCR; the TCRdb copy retains only in-frame clones and omits some. The table includes fewer than 65,000 clones, about 89% detected once. A single count supports this clone. What it recognizes is unknown. This receptor was taken from an adult who received the AZD1222 COVID-19 vaccine. This specimen consisted of peripheral blood, obtained 28 days after the second AZD1222 dose.

CDR3 DNA: TGTGCCAGCAGCTTAGTAGGGACTTCGGCAGATACGCAGTATTTT. Translating gives CASSLVGTSADTQYF. This chain links TRBV7-8 with TRBJ2-3; D possibly corresponds to TRBD2 (6 bases). CDR1 is SGHVS, CDR2 FQNEAQ, per germline. This CDR3 region has 15 residues. Deletions cut 1 base from V and 4 bases from J, with 12 bases between.